Sequencing of this T cell receptor (beta chain) was carried out in a study of blood T cell repertoires in COVID-19 (dated by TCRdb to the early 2020s). As for the study more broadly: The collaborator samples originated in the United States, Italy and Spain and spanned the acute and convalescent phases of COVID-19. The repertoires were released in a freely available public database intended as a resource for research on the immune response to SARS-CoV-2. Sample metadata almost always included a de-identified subject ID, COVID-19 status, age in years and sex. HLA class I and class II types, where available, came from metadata supplied by the sample provider rather than from assay-based typing. The samples were drawn from two sources: the first 160 participants of the ongoing ImmuneRACE study, and 950 to 1,500 subjects contributed by 6 global collaborators. The prospective study material was composed of cDNA or gDNA derived from T cells, B-cell-depleted T cells, or PBMCs. Subjects who had been exposed to COVID-19, were actively infected with it, or had recovered from it provided the deeply sampled blood TCRbeta repertoires that made up the dataset. Here is what the overall study found, with its caveats: The amount of clinical and demographic metadata varied by source and participant and was provided uncurated.

TCRbeta CDR3 regions were amplified from genomic DNA using the immunoSEQ Assay, a bias-controlled multiplex PCR. Per the source publication's procedure: The number of nucleated cells in each sample was estimated from the amplification of reference gene primers within the assay. To quantify the absolute abundance of each unique TCRbeta CDR3 rearrangement, sequence reads were collapsed and filtered. Productive Simpson clonality was computed per sample as the square root of Simpson's diversity index over productive rearrangements. TCRdb's version of the immuneACCESS table is confined to in-frame rearrangements and falls short of the full clone set. An unresolved V gene accounts for under half of the shortfall where checked; the remainder is of unknown origin. That table supplies the V and J calls and clone size; D and trimming were determined from the DNA. The sample data list 350,000 to 450,000 clones, and approximately 91% of these were observed just once. Roughly 1.4% of the sample goes to the ten largest clones.

Comments on this clone: Its binding antigen is unknown. No much larger clonotype is one base removed from it; base qualities were not supplied.

Participants in the prospective study were aged about 18 to 90 years, lived in about two dozen United States geographic areas, and enrolled through a virtual design. In the prospective study, cohorts were assigned on the basis of participant-reported clinical history obtained from a screening survey and a study questionnaire. A participant counted as exposed if, within 2 weeks of entering the study, that participant had been in contact with someone who had a PCR-confirmed or clinician-diagnosed COVID-19 case. Mobile phlebotomists in the prospective study collected whole blood, serum and a nasopharyngeal or oropharyngeal swab from every participant. Over a roughly 2-month period, participants in the prospective study had the option of providing additional blood draws and questionnaires. Before DNA extraction, blood samples from the prospective study were shipped at room temperature or frozen. Clipping removes 4 bases from V and 5 bases from J, with 2 as the unmatched junction base count. Per the germline V gene, WSHSY is the CDR1 and SAAADI is the CDR2. From its cysteine to its phenylalanine, the CDR3 spans 14 amino acids. The read is trimmed to its CDR3 DNA, 42 bases read in frame from base 1.

The receptor was isolated from a woman aged 18-30 years who had been exposed to COVID-19. The sample was PBMCs or T cells enriched from blood (not recorded which). In this chain, TRBV10-2 is recombined with TRBJ1-5, with TRBD1 identical over 10 junction bases. The bases read TGCGCCAGCAGTGGGACAGGGGGACATCAGCCCCAGCATTTT. It encodes CASSGTGGHQPQHF.